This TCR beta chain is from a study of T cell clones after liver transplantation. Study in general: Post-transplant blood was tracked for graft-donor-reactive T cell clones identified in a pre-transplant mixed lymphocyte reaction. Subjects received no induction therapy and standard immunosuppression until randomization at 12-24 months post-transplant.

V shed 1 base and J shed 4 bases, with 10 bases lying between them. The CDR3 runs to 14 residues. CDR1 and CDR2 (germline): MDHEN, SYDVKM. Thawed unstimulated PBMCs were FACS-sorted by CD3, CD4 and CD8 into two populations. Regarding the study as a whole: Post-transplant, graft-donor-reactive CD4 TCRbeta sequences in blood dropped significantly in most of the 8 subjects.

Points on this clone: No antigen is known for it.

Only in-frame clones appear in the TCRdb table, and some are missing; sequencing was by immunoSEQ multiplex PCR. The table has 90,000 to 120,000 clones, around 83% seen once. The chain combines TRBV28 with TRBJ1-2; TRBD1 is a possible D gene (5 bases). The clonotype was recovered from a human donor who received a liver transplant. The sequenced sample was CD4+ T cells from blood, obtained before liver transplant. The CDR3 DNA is TGTGCCAGCAGTTTATTGGGGGGAACCTATGGCTACACCTTC. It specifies CASSLLGGTYGYTF.